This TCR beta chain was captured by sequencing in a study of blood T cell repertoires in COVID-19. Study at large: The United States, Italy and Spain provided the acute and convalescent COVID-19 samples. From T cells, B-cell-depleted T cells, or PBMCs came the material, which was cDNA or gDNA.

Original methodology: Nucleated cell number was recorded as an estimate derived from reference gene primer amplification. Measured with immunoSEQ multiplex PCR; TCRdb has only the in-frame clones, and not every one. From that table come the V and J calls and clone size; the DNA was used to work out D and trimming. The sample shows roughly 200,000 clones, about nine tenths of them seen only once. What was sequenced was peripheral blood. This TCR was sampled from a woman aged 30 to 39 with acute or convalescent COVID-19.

CDR3 sequence (DNA): TGTGCCAGCAGTTACTCTGGGGCGTCTAATGAAAAACTGTTTTTT. Residues: CASSYSGASNEKLFF. V usage is TRBV6-5 and J usage is TRBJ1-4; maybe TRBD1 (5 bases). The CDR3 contains 15 residues. V shed 0 bases and J shed 3 bases, with 8 bases lying between them. In germline, CDR1 is MNHEY, CDR2 SVGAGI.